This TCR beta chain was recorded in a study of OX40 agonist ivuxolimab in advanced cancers. Overall study: Six ivuxolimab dose levels, 0.01 to 10 mg/kg, were given intravenously every 2 weeks. Study-level findings and limits: CD8+ T cells showed, on average, more clonal expansion than CD4+ cells.

This clone was seen once. Its specificity is not known. TCRdb's table, derived via immunoSEQ multiplex PCR, lists solely in-frame clones and lacks some. This repertoire shows approximately 74,000 clones, around 80% found once; its top ten account for 5.5%. The CDR3 runs to 16 residues. Trimming removed 3 bases from V and 5 bases from J, with 19 bases in between. Germline CDR1 and CDR2: SGHTA and FQGNSA. The sample here was CD4+ or CD8+ T cells sorted from blood, taken in a trial of the OX40 agonist ivuxolimab. This TCR derives from an adult with an advanced solid tumor such as melanoma, head and neck, liver or kidney cancer. The chain uses TRBV7-2 and TRBJ2-5, with D perhaps matching TRBD2 (5 bases). CDR3 bases: TGTGCCAGCAGCTTGAGCGGCCGCCTGGTCGGGGAGACCCAGTACTTC. As protein: CASSLSGRLVGETQYF.